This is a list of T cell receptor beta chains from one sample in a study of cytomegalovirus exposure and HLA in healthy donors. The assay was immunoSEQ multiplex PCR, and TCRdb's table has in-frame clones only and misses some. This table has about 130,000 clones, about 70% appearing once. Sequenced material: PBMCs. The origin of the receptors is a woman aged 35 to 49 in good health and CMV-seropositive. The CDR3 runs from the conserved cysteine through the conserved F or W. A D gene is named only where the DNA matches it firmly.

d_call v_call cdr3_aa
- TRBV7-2 CASSLGQVNTEAFF
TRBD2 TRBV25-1 CASSDSWGLDNGNEQFF
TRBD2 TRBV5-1 CASSLYGGAGDTQYF
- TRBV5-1 CASSGGVGNTIYF
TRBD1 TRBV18 CASSSTGQGTNEKLFF
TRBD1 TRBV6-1 CASSEPTGGGYSNQPQHF
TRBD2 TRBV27 CASSLWAWTSGNYEQYF
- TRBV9 CASGPSGDVF
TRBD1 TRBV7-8 CASSLVLTGGGYEKLFF
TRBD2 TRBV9 CASSASGRPYNEQFF
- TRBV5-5 CASTATSYEQYF
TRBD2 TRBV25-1 CASRTSSGGQETQYF
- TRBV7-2 CASSLGLEETQYF
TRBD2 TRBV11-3 CASSFGGAGGNEQFF
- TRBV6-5 CASSYRAGGAEEQYF
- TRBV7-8 CASSSRVSSYEQYF
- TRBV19 CASSERTDNTGELFF
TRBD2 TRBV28 CASSSPGTRIYEQYF
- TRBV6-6 CASSYRERDYEQYF
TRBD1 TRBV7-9 CASSPTTGANEKLFF
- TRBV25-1 CASSEWRAGAGSPLHF
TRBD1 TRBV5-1 CASSIGTGVNQPQHF
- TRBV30 CAWTYNSYEQYF
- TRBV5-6 CASSLVPVTNYGYTF
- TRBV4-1 CASSQGVSRGVNTEAFF
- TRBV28 CASSFSGLAAFF
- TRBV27 CASSLNRYQPQHF
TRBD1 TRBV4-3 CASSQDRTGGFEQYF
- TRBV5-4 CASSFGRGPNIQYF
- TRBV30 CAWSLTLDTQYF
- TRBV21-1 CASKRCGTQVMNEQFF
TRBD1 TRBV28 CASTETGEVSYEQYF
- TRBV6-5 CASSAQGFNQPQHF
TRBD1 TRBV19 CASSTQQGSVYGYTF
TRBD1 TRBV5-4 CASSQPDRANTEAFF
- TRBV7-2 CASSLEGVGANVLTF
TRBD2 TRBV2 CASLRASGGNEQFF